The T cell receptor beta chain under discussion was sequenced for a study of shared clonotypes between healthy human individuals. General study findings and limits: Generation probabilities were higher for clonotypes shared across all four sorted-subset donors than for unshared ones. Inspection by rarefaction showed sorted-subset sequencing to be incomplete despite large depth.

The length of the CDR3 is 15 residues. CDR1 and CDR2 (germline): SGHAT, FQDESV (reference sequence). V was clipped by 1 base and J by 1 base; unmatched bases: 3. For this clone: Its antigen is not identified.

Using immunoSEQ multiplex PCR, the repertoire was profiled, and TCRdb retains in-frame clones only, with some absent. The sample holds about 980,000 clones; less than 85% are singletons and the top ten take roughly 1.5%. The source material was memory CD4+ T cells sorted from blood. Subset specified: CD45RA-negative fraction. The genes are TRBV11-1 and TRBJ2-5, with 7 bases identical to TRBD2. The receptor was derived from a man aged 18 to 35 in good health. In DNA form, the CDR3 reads TGTGCCAGCAGCTTAGGGGAGGGGTCCCAAGAGACCCAGTACTTC. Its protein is CASSLGEGSQETQYF.